A selection of T cell receptor beta chains follows, all from one sample in a study of shared clonotypes between healthy human individuals. Repertoires were generated with immunoSEQ multiplex PCR, while TCRdb's copy carries only in-frame clones and drops some. Among 470,000 or so clones, roughly 80% were seen once, and the ten largest hold roughly 13%. Specimen: PBMCs. These receptors came from a woman between 35 and 50 years old in good health. Some clones in this sample may be carry-over from other donors' samples. Both conserved end residues are part of each CDR3. A D gene is named only where the DNA matches it firmly. Not all rows give a size; the values are once, few, many and, for expanded clones, a class.

V,J,length,D,size,DNA,CDR3
TRBV28,TRBJ1-4,14,-,many,TGTGCCAGCAGTGGGGCCCCCAGGGGTGAAAAACTGTTTTTT,CASSGAPRGEKLFF
TRBV23-1,TRBJ2-7,16,-,-,TGCGCCAGCAGTCTTGGTTCAGGGCAGGCCGCCTACGAGCAGTACTTC,CASSLGSGQAAYEQYF
TRBV7-9,TRBJ1-1,15,-,-,TGTGCCAGCAGCTCCCGTGTGACAGAGAACACTGAAGCTTTCTTT,CASSSRVTENTEAFF
TRBV5-6,TRBJ2-2,12,-,-,TGTGCCAGCAGCGTGAACACCGGGGAGCTGTTTTTT,CASSVNTGELFF
TRBV5-1,TRBJ2-7,14,-,once,TGCGCCAGCAGCATAGGAGGGAGTTCGCTCGAGCAGTACTTC,CASSIGGSSLEQYF
TRBV6-1,TRBJ2-1,15,TRBD2,-,TGTGCCAGCAGTGAAGGTCTAGCGGGAGGTAATGAGCAGTTCTTC,CASSEGLAGGNEQFF
TRBV9,TRBJ2-7,15,TRBD1,once,TGTGCCAGCAGCCCGATAGGACAGGGAACCTACGAGCAGTACTTC,CASSPIGQGTYEQYF
TRBV2,TRBJ2-7,13,-,few,TGTGCCAGCAGTGCGGTAGGGGATTACGAGCAGTACTTC,CASSAVGDYEQYF
TRBV7-2,TRBJ2-7,15,-,-,TGTGCCAGCAGCTTAGACCGGGATAGCTCCTACGAGCAGTACTTC,CASSLDRDSSYEQYF
TRBV13,TRBJ1-5,14,-,many,TGTGCCAGCAGCTTCGGCAGTAGGCACCAGCCCCAGCATTTT,CASSFGSRHQPQHF
TRBV5-1,TRBJ2-5,13,-,-,TGCGCCAGCAGCGTGGACCCCCAAGAGACCCAGTACTTC,CASSVDPQETQYF